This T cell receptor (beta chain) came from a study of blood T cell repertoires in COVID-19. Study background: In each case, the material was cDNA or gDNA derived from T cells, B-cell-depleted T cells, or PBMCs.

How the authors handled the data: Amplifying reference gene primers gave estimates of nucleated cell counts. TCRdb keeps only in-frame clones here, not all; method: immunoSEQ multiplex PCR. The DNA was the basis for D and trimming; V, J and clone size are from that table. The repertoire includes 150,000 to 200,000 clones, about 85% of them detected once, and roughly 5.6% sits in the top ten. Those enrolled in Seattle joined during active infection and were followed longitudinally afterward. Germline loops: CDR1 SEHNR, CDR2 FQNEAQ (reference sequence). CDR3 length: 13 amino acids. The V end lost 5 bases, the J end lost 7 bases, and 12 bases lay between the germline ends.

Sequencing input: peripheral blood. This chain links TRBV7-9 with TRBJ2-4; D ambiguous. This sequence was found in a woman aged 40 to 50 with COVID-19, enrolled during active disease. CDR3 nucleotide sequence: TGTGCCAGCAGCCCCCCACTGTCGAACATTCAGTACTTC. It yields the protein CASSPPLSNIQYF.